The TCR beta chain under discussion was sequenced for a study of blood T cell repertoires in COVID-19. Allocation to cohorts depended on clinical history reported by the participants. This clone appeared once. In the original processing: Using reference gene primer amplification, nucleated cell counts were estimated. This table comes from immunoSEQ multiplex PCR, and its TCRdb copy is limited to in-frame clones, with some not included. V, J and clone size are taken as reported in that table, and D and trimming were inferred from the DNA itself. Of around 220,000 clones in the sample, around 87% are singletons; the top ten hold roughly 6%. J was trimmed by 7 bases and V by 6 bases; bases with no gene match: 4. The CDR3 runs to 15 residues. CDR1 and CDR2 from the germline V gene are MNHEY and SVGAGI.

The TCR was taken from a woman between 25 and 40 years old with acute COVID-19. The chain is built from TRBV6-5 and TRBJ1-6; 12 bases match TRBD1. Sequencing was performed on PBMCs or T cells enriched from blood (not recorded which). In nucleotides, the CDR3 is TGTGCCAGCAGGGGACAGGGGGCGTCGAATTCACCCCTCCACTTT. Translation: CASRGQGASNSPLHF.